This TCR beta chain was identified in a study of cytomegalovirus exposure and HLA in healthy donors. Trimming cost V 2 bases and J 2 bases; bases outside gene matches: 3. Germline assignment: CDR1 MDHEN and CDR2 SYDVKM. The CDR3 runs to 15 residues. A multiplex PCR was run with 60 Vbeta primers and 13 Jbeta primers. Produced via immunoSEQ multiplex PCR; TCRdb's table is partial and in-frame only. The sample contains 130,000 or so clones, just under 90% of which appear only once. The sequencing sample was made of PBMCs. The genes are TRBV28 and TRBJ2-5, with TRBD2 matching over 9 bases. This sequence was found in a woman in her twenties or thirties in good health and CMV-seronegative. The CDR3 reads CASSLDLAGQETQYF. DNA of the CDR3: TGTGCCAGCAGTTTAGACCTAGCGGGACAAGAGACCCAGTACTTC.